This T cell receptor (beta chain) was captured in a study of cytomegalovirus exposure and HLA in healthy donors. CDR1 and CDR2 (germline): SEHNR, FQNEAQ (reference sequence). V lost 0 bases and J 11 bases, leaving 16 bases between the germline ends. This CDR3 is 15 amino acids long. Vbeta (60) and Jbeta (13) primers were used in the PCR. The table came from immunoSEQ multiplex PCR; TCRdb's copy has only in-frame clones and leaves some out. The sample lists over 110,000 clones; approximately 80% were seen once. The genes are TRBV7-9 and TRBJ1-4; D not resolved. This receptor was taken from a woman younger than 35 in good health and CMV-seropositive. Source material: PBMCs. CDR3 residues: CASSLARTRREKLFF. The CDR3 nucleotides read TGTGCCAGCAGCTTAGCTAGGACTCGGAGGGAGAAACTGTTTTTT.